The T cell receptor (beta chain) under discussion was sequenced for a study of blood T cell repertoires in COVID-19. The wider study: Specimens from acute and convalescent COVID-19 originated in the United States, Italy and Spain. Sources were T cells, B-cell-depleted T cells, or PBMCs; the material itself was cDNA or gDNA.

In the original processing: The authors estimated nucleated cell counts from reference gene primer amplification. The repertoire was sequenced with immunoSEQ multiplex PCR; TCRdb's copy has only in-frame clones and lacks some. V and J calls and clone size are copied from that table; D and trimming were computed from the DNA. The table records 150,000 or so clones, roughly nine tenths of them present only once. There are 15 residues in the CDR3. CDR1 and CDR2 (germline): MNHEY, SVGAGI. V was trimmed by 4 bases and J by 7 bases, leaving 19 bases between them. Material: peripheral blood. The receptor was isolated from a man in his 60s with active or convalescent COVID-19. V usage is TRBV6-5 and J usage is TRBJ1-2, with a possible D match to TRBD1 (5 bases). The CDR3 is CASSFMQGLRSGYTF. The DNA for the CDR3 is TGTGCCAGCAGTTTCATGCAGGGTCTCCGGAGTGGCTACACCTTC.